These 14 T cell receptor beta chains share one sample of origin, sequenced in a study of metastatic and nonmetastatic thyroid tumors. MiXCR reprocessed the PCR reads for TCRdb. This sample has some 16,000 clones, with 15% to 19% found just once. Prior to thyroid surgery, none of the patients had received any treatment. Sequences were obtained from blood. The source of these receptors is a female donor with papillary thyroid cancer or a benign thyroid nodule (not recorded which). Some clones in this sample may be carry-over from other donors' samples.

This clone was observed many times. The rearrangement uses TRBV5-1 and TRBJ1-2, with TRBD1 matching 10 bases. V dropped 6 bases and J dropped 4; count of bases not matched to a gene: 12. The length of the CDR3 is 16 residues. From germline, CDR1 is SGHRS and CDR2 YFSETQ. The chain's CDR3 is CASTPLGTGAGYGYTF. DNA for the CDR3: TGCGCCAGCACCCCCCTTGGGACAGGGGCGGGCTATGGCTACACCTTC.

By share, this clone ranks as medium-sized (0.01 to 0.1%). The CDR3 loop reads CASSEEDSQAYEQYF. The CDR3 DNA reads TGTGCCAGCAGTGAAGAGGACAGTCAAGCCTACGAGCAGTACTTC. The chain uses TRBV6-1 and TRBJ2-7; tentatively, D is TRBD1 (6 bases). V lost 1 base to trimming and J lost 2 bases, with 12 bases between them. The germline V gene has CDR1 MNHNS and CDR2 SASEGT. CDR3 length: 15 residues.

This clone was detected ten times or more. Here the CDR3 reads CASQRATQYSNQPQHF. The CDR3 region has the DNA TGTGCCAGCCAGAGAGCGACCCAATATAGCAATCAGCCCCAGCATTTT. The J gene is TRBJ1-5, the V gene TRBV19, with D hard to call. V lost 9 bases, J lost 0 bases, and 18 bases lay in between. The CDR3 has 16 amino acids. Per the germline V gene, CDR1 is LNHDA and CDR2 is SQIVND (reference sequence).

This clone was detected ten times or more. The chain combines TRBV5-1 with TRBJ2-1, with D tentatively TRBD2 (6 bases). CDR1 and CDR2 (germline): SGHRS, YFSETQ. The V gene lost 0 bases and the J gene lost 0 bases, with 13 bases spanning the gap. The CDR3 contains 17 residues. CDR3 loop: CASSLVGSGSSYNEQFF. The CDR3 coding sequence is TGCGCCAGCAGCTTGGTCGGTAGCGGATCCTCCTACAATGAGCAGTTCTTC. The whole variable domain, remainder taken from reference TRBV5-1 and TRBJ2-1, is KAGVTQTPRYLIKTRGQQVTLSCSPISGHRSVSWYQQTPGQGLQFLFEYFSETQRNKGNFPGRFSGRQFSNSRSEMNVSTLELGDSALYLCASSLVGSGSSYNEQFFGPGTRLTVL.

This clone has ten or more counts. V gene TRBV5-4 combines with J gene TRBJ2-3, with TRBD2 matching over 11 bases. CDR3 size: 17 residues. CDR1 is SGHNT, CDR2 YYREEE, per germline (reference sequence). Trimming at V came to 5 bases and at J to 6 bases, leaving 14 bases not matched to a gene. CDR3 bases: TGTGCCAGCAGGTCTCGGGTGACTAGCGGGGCCCCGGATACGCAGTATTTT. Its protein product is CASRSRVTSGAPDTQYF.

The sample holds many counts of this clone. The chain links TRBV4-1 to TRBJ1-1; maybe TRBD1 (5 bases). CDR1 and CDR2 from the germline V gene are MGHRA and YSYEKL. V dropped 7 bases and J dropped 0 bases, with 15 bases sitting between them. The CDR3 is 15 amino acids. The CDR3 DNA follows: TGCGCCAGCAAGCGGGGGGGTGTATTGAACACTGAAGCTTTCTTT. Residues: CASKRGGVLNTEAFF.

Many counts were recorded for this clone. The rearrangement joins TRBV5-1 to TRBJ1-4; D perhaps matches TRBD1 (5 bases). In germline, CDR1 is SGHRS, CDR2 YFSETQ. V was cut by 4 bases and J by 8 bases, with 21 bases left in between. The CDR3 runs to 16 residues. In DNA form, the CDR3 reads TGCGCCAGCAGCCCGCGCGGAAGGAAGGAGGGGGAAAAACTGTTTTTT. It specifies CASSPRGRKEGEKLFF. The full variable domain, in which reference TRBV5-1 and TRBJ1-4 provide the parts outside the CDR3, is KAGVTQTPRYLIKTRGQQVTLSCSPISGHRSVSWYQQTPGQGLQFLFEYFSETQRNKGNFPGRFSGRQFSNSRSEMNVSTLELGDSALYLCASSPRGRKEGEKLFFGSGTQLSVL.

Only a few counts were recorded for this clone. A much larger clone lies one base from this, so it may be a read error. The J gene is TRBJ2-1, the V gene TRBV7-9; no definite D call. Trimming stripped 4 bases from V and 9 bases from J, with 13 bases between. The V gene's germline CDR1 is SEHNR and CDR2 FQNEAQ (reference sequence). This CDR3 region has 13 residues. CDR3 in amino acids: CASSSVVTVEQFF. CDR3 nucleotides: TGTGCCAGCAGCTCAGTAGTTACAGTTGAGCAGTTCTTC.

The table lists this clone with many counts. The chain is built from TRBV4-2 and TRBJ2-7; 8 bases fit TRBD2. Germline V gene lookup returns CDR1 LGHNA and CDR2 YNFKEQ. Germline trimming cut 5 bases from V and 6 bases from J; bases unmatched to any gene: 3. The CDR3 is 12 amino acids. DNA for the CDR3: TGTGCCAGCAGCTACCGGGGGGGCGAGCAGTACTTC. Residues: CASSYRGGEQYF.

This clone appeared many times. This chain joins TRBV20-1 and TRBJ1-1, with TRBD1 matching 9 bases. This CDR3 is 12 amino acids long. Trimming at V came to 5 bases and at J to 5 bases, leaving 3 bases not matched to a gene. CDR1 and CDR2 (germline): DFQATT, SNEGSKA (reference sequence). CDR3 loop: CSAWTGETEAFF. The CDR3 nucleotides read TGCAGTGCTTGGACAGGGGAGACTGAAGCTTTCTTT.

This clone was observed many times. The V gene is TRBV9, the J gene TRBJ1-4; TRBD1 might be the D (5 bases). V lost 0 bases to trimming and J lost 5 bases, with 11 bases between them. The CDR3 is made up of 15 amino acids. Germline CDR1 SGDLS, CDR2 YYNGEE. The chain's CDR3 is CASSVGDLLNEKLFF. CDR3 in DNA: TGTGCCAGCAGCGTAGGGGACTTACTCAATGAAAAACTGTTTTTT.

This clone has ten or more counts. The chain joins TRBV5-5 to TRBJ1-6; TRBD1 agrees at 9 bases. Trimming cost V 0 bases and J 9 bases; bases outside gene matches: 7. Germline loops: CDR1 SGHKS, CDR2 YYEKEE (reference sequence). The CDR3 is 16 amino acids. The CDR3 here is CASSLEYRGQVSPLHF. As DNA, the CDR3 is TGTGCCAGCAGCTTGGAGTACAGGGGGCAGGTTTCACCCCTCCACTTT.

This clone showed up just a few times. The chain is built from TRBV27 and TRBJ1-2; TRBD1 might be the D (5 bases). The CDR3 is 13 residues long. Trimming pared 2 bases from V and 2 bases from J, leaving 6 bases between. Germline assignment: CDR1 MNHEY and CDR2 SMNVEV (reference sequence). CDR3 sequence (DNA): TGTGCCAGCAGTTTACGGGGCAACTATGGCTACACCTTC. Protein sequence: CASSLRGNYGYTF.

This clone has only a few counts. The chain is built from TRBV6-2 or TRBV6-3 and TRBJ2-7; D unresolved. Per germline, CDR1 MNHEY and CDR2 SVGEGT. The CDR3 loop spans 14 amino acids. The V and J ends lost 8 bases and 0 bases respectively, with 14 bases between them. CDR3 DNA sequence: TGTGCCAGCCAAAGCCTAGAGGACTCCTACGAGCAGTACTTC. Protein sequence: CASQSLEDSYEQYF.